Shown below are 9 T cell receptor beta chains from a single sample sequenced in a study of CD4 T cell repertoires in COVID-19. Sequenced by immunoSEQ multiplex PCR; TCRdb stores in-frame clones only, minus some. The sample holds more than 65,000 clones; under 90% are singletons and the top ten take about 0.58%. The sequences come from CD4+ T cells from peripheral blood, collected after recovery from COVID-19. All receptors derive from a human donor who had COVID-19.

The chain joins TRBV5-1 to TRBJ1-4; the D gene is possibly TRBD1 (5 bases). The CDR3 is 16 residues long. Trimming removed 0 bases from V and 0 bases from J, with 9 bases in between. Germline V CDR1 and CDR2: SGHRS, YFSETQ. The CDR3 reads CASSLVTGATNEKLFF. The CDR3 coding sequence is TGCGCCAGCAGCTTGGTCACAGGTGCAACTAATGAAAAACTGTTTTTT.

This clone was found once. The chain carries TRBV3-1 (or the pseudogene TRBV3-2) and TRBJ2-1, with TRBD2 matching over 10 bases. The CDR3 sequence is 15 residues long. The V and J ends lost 4 bases and 4 bases, in that order; junction bases with no gene match: 4. Germline CDR1 is LGHDT and CDR2 is YNNKEL (reference sequence). The CDR3 loop reads CASSLTSGVYNEQFF. The CDR3 DNA follows: TGTGCCAGCAGCCTTACTAGCGGGGTTTACAATGAGCAGTTCTTC.

This clone was observed a handful of times. The chain carries TRBV11-2 and TRBJ2-1, with D tentatively TRBD2 (6 bases). Germline-derived CDR1 and CDR2 are SGHAT and FQNNGV. Deletions cut 5 bases from V and 3 bases from J, with 17 bases between. This CDR3 has 16 residues. The CDR3 region has the DNA TGTGCCAGCAGCATCCTAAAGGACTACGACTACAATGAGCAGTTCTTC. It yields the protein CASSILKDYDYNEQFF.

This clone was counted only a few times. The gene calls are TRBV9 and TRBJ2-1, with 7 bases lining up with TRBD1. After removal of 5 bases from V and 4 bases from J, the junction contained 12 bases not matched to a gene. Germline V gene sequence: CDR1 SGDLS, CDR2 YYNGEE. The CDR3 spans 16 residues. The CDR3 region is CASSIGGTRGYNEQFF. CDR3 nucleotide sequence: TGTGCCAGCAGTATTGGGGGAACCAGGGGGTACAATGAGCAGTTCTTC. Complete variable domain (other parts from reference TRBV9 and TRBJ2-1): DSGVTQTPKHLITATGQRVTLRCSPRSGDLSVYWYQQSLDQGLQFLIQYYNGEERAKGNILERFSAQQFPDLHSELNLSSLELGDSALYFCASSIGGTRGYNEQFFGPGTRLTVL.

The chain has TRBV7-9 and TRBJ2-1; D not certain. The V end lost 0 bases, the J end lost 3 bases, and 6 bases lay between the germline ends. The germline gives CDR1 SEHNR, CDR2 FQNEAQ (reference sequence). This CDR3 comprises 14 residues. The CDR3 nucleotides are TGTGCCAGCAGCTTAGCTCCATACTACAATGAGCAGTTCTTC. It encodes CASSLAPYYNEQFF.

The rearrangement uses TRBV6-2 or TRBV6-3 and TRBJ1-2, with TRBD1 as a possible D gene (5 bases). Germline values: CDR1 MNHEY, CDR2 SVGEGT. Trimming stripped 2 bases from V and 8 bases from J, with 12 bases between. There are 13 residues in the CDR3. The CDR3: CASSYNQGGGYTF. As DNA, the CDR3 is TGTGCCAGCAGTTACAACCAGGGTGGCGGCTACACCTTC.

This clone was detected only once. The genes are TRBV7-9 and TRBJ1-2; 7 bases map to TRBD1. The CDR3 has 15 residues. Germline trimming cut 2 bases from V and 4 bases from J; bases unmatched to any gene: 7. In germline, CDR1 is SEHNR, CDR2 FQNEAQ (reference sequence). CDR3 loop: CASSLNMGQSYGYTF. CDR3 nucleotides: TGTGCCAGCAGCTTAAATATGGGACAGAGCTATGGCTACACCTTC.

V is TRBV6-6 and J is TRBJ1-2; 7 bases fit TRBD1. This CDR3 is 15 amino acids long. Per germline, CDR1 MNHNY and CDR2 SVGAGI (reference sequence). V shed 6 bases and J 4 bases; nucleotides not matched to a gene: 11. CDR3 sequence: CASRPPGTVFYGYTF. CDR3 coding DNA: TGTGCCAGCAGGCCTCCTGGGACAGTCTTCTATGGCTACACCTTC.

A few counts support this clone. This chain joins TRBV10-1 and TRBJ2-3; 8 bases are a match to TRBD2. The length of the CDR3 is 15 residues. V shed 2 bases, J shed 11 bases, and the junction held 12 bases outside the gene matches. CDR1 is WNHNN and CDR2 is SYGVQD in the germline V gene (reference sequence). In nucleotides, the CDR3 is TGCGCCAGCAGTGAGGTGAGCGGGAGAGCTTTCAAGCAGTATTTT. This translates into CASSEVSGRAFKQYF.